One sample yielded the 9 T cell receptor beta chains listed below, sequenced in a study of cytomegalovirus exposure and HLA in healthy donors. Vbeta (60) and Jbeta (13) primers were used in the PCR. The table came from immunoSEQ multiplex PCR; TCRdb's copy has only in-frame clones and leaves some out. The repertoire holds some 100,000 clones, 76% seen once, with about 16% in the top ten. Sequencing was carried out using PBMCs. These receptors all stem from a man aged 50-60 years in good health and CMV-seropositive.

The chain couples TRBV5-4 to TRBJ2-1; possible D gene TRBD2, 5 bases. The CDR3 extends over 13 amino acids. The germline V gene encodes CDR1 SGHNT and CDR2 YYREEE (reference sequence). V was trimmed by 4 bases and J by 5 bases, leaving 10 bases between them. CDR3 residues: CASSSDYNNEQFF. In DNA, the CDR3 is TGTGCCAGCAGCAGCGACTATAACAATGAGCAGTTCTTC.

This clone was detected only a few times. This chain joins TRBV7-8 and TRBJ1-5; 7 positions match TRBD1. This CDR3 is built from 17 residues. The junction had 10 bases not matched to a gene; V was cut back by 5 bases and J by 0 bases. Germline CDR1 reads SGHVS; CDR2 reads FQNEAQ. This CDR3 reads CASSPTGTAYSNQPQHF. The CDR3 DNA reads as TGTGCCAGCAGCCCTACGGGGACAGCTTATAGCAATCAGCCCCAGCATTTT.

J is TRBJ1-6 and V is TRBV19, with D unclear. Germline CDR1 reads LNHDA; CDR2 reads SQIVND (reference sequence). Trimming took off 3 bases at V and 9 bases at J, with 12 bases between the two ends. This CDR3 is 14 amino acids long. The CDR3 DNA reads TGTGCCAGTAGTATGCGTGAACAGATTTCACCCCTCCACTTT. This encodes CASSMREQISPLHF. The variable domain in full, completed from reference TRBV19 and TRBJ1-6, reads DGGITQSPKYLFRKEGQNVTLSCEQNLNHDAMYWYRQDPGQGLRLIYYSQIVNDFQKGDIAEGYSVSREKKESFPLTVTSAQKNPTAFYLCASSMREQISPLHFGNGTRLTVT.

The chain employs TRBV27 and TRBJ2-7; TRBD2 might be the D (5 bases). V was pared by 2 bases and J by 6 bases, with 8 bases between. Germline V lookup: CDR1 MNHEY, CDR2 SMNVEV (reference sequence). This CDR3 has 12 residues. CDR3 protein: CASSLKGGEQYF. The CDR3 nucleotides are TGTGCCAGCAGTTTAAAAGGAGGCGAGCAGTACTTC.

There are a few counts of this clone. The CDR3 region is CASSQQIQGGVYGYTF. In DNA, the CDR3 is TGCGCCAGCAGCCAACAAATACAGGGGGGGGTCTATGGCTACACCTTC. The chain carries TRBV4-3 and TRBJ1-2, with 8 bases aligning to TRBD1. Unmatched junction bases numbered 9, after V lost 2 bases and J lost 4 bases. Germline CDR1 reads LGHNA; CDR2 reads YSLEER. The CDR3 is 16 residues long.

The gene calls are TRBV29-1 and TRBJ2-1; 15 nucleotides line up with TRBD2. V shed 6 bases and J 1 base; nucleotides not matched to a gene: 4. The germline CDR1 and CDR2 sequences are SQVTM and ANQGSEA. CDR3 size: 16 residues. The CDR3 protein is CSVDGTSGGSYNEQFF. DNA of the CDR3: TGCAGCGTAGACGGGACTAGCGGGGGGTCCTACAATGAGCAGTTCTTC.

This clone was seen only a few times. Here the CDR3 reads CSVETGQGFSYEQYF. Here the CDR3 DNA reads TGCAGCGTTGAGACGGGACAGGGCTTCTCCTACGAGCAGTACTTC. The J gene is TRBJ2-7, the V gene TRBV29-1; 9 nucleotides align to TRBD1. V was pared by 3 bases and J by 0 bases, with 6 bases of the junction left unmatched. In germline, CDR1 is SQVTM, CDR2 ANQGSEA. The CDR3 extends over 15 amino acids.

The chain carries TRBV11-3 and TRBJ2-2; D is undetermined. The CDR3 length is 12 residues. Trimming left V 3 bases short and J 4 bases short, with 3 bases between. The germline CDR1 and CDR2 sequences are SGHNT and YENEEA. CDR3 sequence: CASSLSTGELFF. CDR3 coding DNA: TGTGCCAGCAGCTTGAGCACCGGGGAGCTGTTTTTT.

The chain links TRBV29-1 to TRBJ2-2, with 12 positions matching TRBD1. Trimming cost V 6 bases and J 7 bases; bases outside gene matches: 12. Germline CDR1 SQVTM, CDR2 ANQGSEA. CDR3 length: 16 residues. CDR3 coding DNA: TGCAGCGTCGCACATCCGGGACAGGGGGCTCTCGGGGAGCTGTTTTTT. Residues: CSVAHPGQGALGELFF.